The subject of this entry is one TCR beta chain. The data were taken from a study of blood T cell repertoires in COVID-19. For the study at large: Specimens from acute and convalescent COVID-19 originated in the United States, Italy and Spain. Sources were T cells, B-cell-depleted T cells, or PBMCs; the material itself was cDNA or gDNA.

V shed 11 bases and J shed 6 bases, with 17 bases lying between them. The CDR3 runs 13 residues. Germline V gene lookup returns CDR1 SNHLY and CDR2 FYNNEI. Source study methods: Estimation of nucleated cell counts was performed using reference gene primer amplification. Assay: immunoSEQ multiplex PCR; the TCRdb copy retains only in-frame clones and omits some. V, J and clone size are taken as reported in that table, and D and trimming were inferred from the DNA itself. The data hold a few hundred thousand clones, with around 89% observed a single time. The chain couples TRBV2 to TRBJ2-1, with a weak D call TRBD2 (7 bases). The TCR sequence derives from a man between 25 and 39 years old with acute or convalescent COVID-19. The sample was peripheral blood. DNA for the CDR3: TGTGCCGAGGGGGGGGAGACTGGCAATGAGCAGTTCTTC. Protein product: CAEGGETGNEQFF.